These 31 T cell receptor beta chains came from one sample sequenced in a study of spatial heterogeneity in lung cancer. Study-level points and caveats: Expanded alpha and beta TCR counts within tumors tracked tumor mutation counts.

Their antigen targets remain unknown. TCRdb reprocessed the 5' RACE reads via MiXCR and lists one record per CDR3 protein. The sample lists more than 2,500 distinct CDR3 sequences; 6.5% to 9.5% were seen once. Time point specified: sample taken at primary tumor resection. The sequencing used lung tumor tissue, collected at surgery. Source of these receptors: a male donor with early-stage non-small cell lung cancer.

V and J are TRBV20-1 and TRBJ2-1; perhaps TRBD1 as D (5 bases). This CDR3 has 12 amino acids. Germline V gene sequence: CDR1 DFQATT, CDR2 SNEGSKA (reference sequence). The ends were cut back, 1 base at V and 10 bases at J, with 11 bases in the middle. The CDR3 loop is CSARAVTEEQFF. The CDR3 DNA sequence: TGCAGTGCTAGAGCCGTGACAGAAGAGCAGTTCTTC.

The V call is TRBV7-9, the J call TRBJ1-1; D is possibly TRBD1 (5 bases). CDR1 is SEHNR and CDR2 is FQNEAQ in the germline V gene (reference sequence). CDR3 length: 12 residues. Trimming took off 6 bases at V and 1 base at J, with 6 bases between the two ends. The CDR3 region is CASSRGNTEAFF. In DNA form, the CDR3 reads TGTGCCAGCAGTAGGGGGAACACTGAAGCTTTCTTT.

This clonotype is medium-sized. This chain connects TRBV4-1 to TRBJ1-2; D uncertain. CDR1 is MGHRA and CDR2 is YSYEKL in the germline V gene. The CDR3 totals 14 residues. V lost 1 base and J 4 bases, leaving 10 bases between the germline ends. DNA for the CDR3: TGCGCCAGCAGCCAAGCCATCGCGTCCTATGGCTACACCTTC. It translates to CASSQAIASYGYTF.

The gene calls are TRBV20-1 and TRBJ1-1, with D uncertain. The CDR3 length is 11 residues. V shed 5 bases and J shed 2 bases, with 6 bases lying between them. Germline V gene data show CDR1 as DFQATT and CDR2 as SNEGSKA (reference sequence). CDR3 coding DNA: TGCAGTGCTGTCAGAAACACTGAAGCTTTCTTT. This codes for CSAVRNTEAFF.

The chain is built from TRBV6-6 and TRBJ2-2; 9 bases are shared with TRBD1. This CDR3 contains 14 residues. Trimming took 6 bases from V and 4 from J; bases not matched to a gene: 3. The germline V gene encodes CDR1 MNHNY and CDR2 SVGAGI (reference sequence). The CDR3 DNA is TGTGCCAGCAGGGGGACAGGGACCACCGGGGAGCTGTTTTTT. Translating it yields CASRGTGTTGELFF.

This clonotype is judged medium-sized. V and J are TRBV7-6 and TRBJ2-3; 10 nucleotides align to TRBD2. V shed 5 bases and J 6 bases; nucleotides not matched to a gene: 11. This CDR3 region has 16 residues. The V gene's germline CDR1 is SGHVS and CDR2 FNYEAQ. The CDR3 DNA reads as TGTGCCAGCAGCCCAGAGTCTCTAGCGGGGGTGGATACGCAGTATTTT. Its translation is CASSPESLAGVDTQYF.

The sample holds a few counts of this clonotype. The rearrangement links TRBV11-3 to TRBJ2-1; D possibly matches TRBD1 or TRBD2 (6 bases each). CDR3 length: 18 amino acids. V was cut by 2 bases and J by 3 bases, with 20 bases left in between. Germline loops: CDR1 SGHNT, CDR2 YENEEA. CDR3 bases: TGTGCCAGCAGCTTACCTCTGGAGGGGGAGGACAGCTACAATGAGCAGTTCTTC. Translation gives CASSLPLEGEDSYNEQFF.

The table lists this clonotype with a few counts. A read error may be the cause here, since a much bigger clone is one base away. The rearrangement links TRBV5-1 to TRBJ2-7; perhaps TRBD1 as D (6 bases). The CDR3 is made up of 14 amino acids. Germline V gives CDR1 SGHRS, CDR2 YFSETQ. Trimming shortened V by 4 bases and J by 3 bases, and 14 bases separated the two germline ends. The CDR3 bases are TGCGCCAGCAGCCTGCCCGGGACAATCTACGAGCAGTACTTC. Its translation is CASSLPGTIYEQYF.

This clonotype was detected a few times. This chain links TRBV28 with TRBJ1-6; 7 positions match TRBD1. V shed 3 bases, J shed 10 bases, and the junction held 6 bases outside the gene matches. Germline lookup yields CDR1 MDHEN and CDR2 SYDVKM. This CDR3 is built from 14 residues. CDR3 sequence reads: CASSLGDRASPLHF. CDR3 DNA sequence: TGTGCCAGCAGTTTGGGTGACAGGGCATCACCCCTCCACTTT.

In its sample, this clonotype is medium-sized. The V call is TRBV6-2 or TRBV6-3, the J call TRBJ2-1, with 7 bases matching TRBD1. This CDR3 has 14 amino acids. Looked up from germline, CDR1 is MNHEY and CDR2 is SVGEGT. Germline trimming cut 4 bases from V and 4 bases from J; bases unmatched to any gene: 4. Here the CDR3 reads CASSFGTVYNEQFF. In DNA form, the CDR3 reads TGTGCCAGCAGTTTCGGGACAGTTTACAATGAGCAGTTCTTC.

This clonotype is labeled medium-sized. This CDR3 is CASSLGAQPQHF. The CDR3 DNA sequence: TGTGCCAGCAGCTTGGGGGCCCAGCCCCAGCATTTT. The J gene is TRBJ1-5, the V gene TRBV5-6; D gene unclear. V was trimmed by 0 bases and J by 7 bases, leaving 5 bases between them. The germline CDR1 and CDR2 sequences are SGHDT and YYEEEE. The CDR3 has 12 residues.

In its sample, this clonotype ranks as medium-sized. V and J are TRBV6-1 and TRBJ1-2; TRBD1 aligns across 9 bases. Germline V gene sequence: CDR1 MNHNS, CDR2 SASEGT. J gave up 5 bases and V 5 bases, and 6 bases lay outside the gene matches. There are 14 residues in the CDR3. DNA for the CDR3: TGTGCCAGCAGTAGGGACAGGGCTTATTATGGCTACACCTTC. As protein: CASSRDRAYYGYTF.

This clonotype was detected only a few times. The J gene is TRBJ2-5, the V gene TRBV11-2, with D possibly being TRBD1 or TRBD2 (5 bases each). V was pared by 2 bases and J by 7 bases, with 14 bases between. Germline CDR1 and CDR2: SGHAT and FQNNGV. CDR3 length: 14 residues. The CDR3 sequence: CASSLSRGGTTQYF. The DNA for the CDR3 is TGTGCCAGCAGCTTAAGTAGAGGTGGGACGACCCAGTACTTC.

In its sample, this clonotype ranks as medium-sized. The J gene is TRBJ2-3, the V gene TRBV29-1; D is possibly TRBD1 (6 bases). V lost 8 bases to trimming and J lost 6 bases, with 18 bases between them. Germline CDR1 and CDR2: SQVTM and ANQGSEA. The CDR3 is made up of 13 amino acids. CDR3 coding DNA: TGCAGCTGTAAGGGACAACGCATGGATACGCAGTATTTT. Translation gives CSCKGQRMDTQYF.

The chain links TRBV7-2 to TRBJ2-1; D is unresolved. This CDR3 has 13 amino acids. Trimming shortened V by 4 bases and J by 9 bases, and 13 bases separated the two germline ends. Looked up from germline, CDR1 is SGHTA and CDR2 is FQGNSA. The CDR3 nucleotides read TGTGCCAGCAGCTCCGACTCTTCTTTTGAGCAGTTCTTC. Its protein product is CASSSDSSFEQFF.

There are a few counts of this clonotype. The chain carries TRBV10-3 and TRBJ2-5; 9 positions match TRBD1. Germline CDR1 and CDR2: ENHRY and SYGVKD. The CDR3 consists of 14 residues. The trim removed 3 bases at V and 5 bases at J, leaving 4 bases unmatched. The DNA of the CDR3 is TGTGCCATCAGTGATGGACAGGGGAAGGAGACCCAGTACTTC. Translation: CAISDGQGKETQYF.

This clonotype was recorded many times. The chain recombines TRBV28 with TRBJ1-2, with D possibly being TRBD1 (6 bases). The CDR3 loop spans 14 amino acids. The V end was cut by 2 bases, the J end by 7 bases, with 14 bases between. Germline CDR1 reads MDHEN; CDR2 reads SYDVKM. CDR3 sequence reads: CASSLQGSLGGYTF. The DNA for the CDR3 is TGTGCCAGCAGTTTACAGGGGTCCCTTGGTGGCTACACCTTC.

This clonotype was counted between two and nine times. The chain joins TRBV20-1 to TRBJ2-1, with 9 bases lining up with TRBD2. CDR1 and CDR2 (germline): DFQATT, SNEGSKA (reference sequence). CDR3 length: 16 residues. Trimming at V came to 4 bases and at J to 4 bases, leaving 11 bases not matched to a gene. CDR3 nucleotides: TGCAGTGCTAAGGAAGTCGGGACTAGCAGTTACAATGAGCAGTTCTTC. Translation: CSAKEVGTSSYNEQFF.

Regarding this clonotype: A much larger clone sits a single nucleotide away, making a read error possible. The final CDR3 position lacks the conserved phenylalanine or tryptophan, pointing to a likely read error. V and J are TRBV12-3 or TRBV12-4 and TRBJ2-7; a weak D match, TRBD2 (7 bases). Trimming pared 6 bases from V and 6 bases from J, leaving 18 bases between. The length of the CDR3 is 14 residues. CDR3 sequence reads: CASSPFVGGGEQYI. CDR3 DNA: TGTGCCAGCAGCCCCTTTGTGGGAGGGGGCGAGCAGTACATC.

This clonotype is deemed medium-sized (0.01 to 0.1%). The chain uses TRBV5-4 and TRBJ2-5; no definite D call. Germline CDR1 and CDR2: SGHNT and YYREEE (reference sequence). This CDR3 comprises 15 residues. V was pared by 4 bases and J by 2 bases, with 15 bases between. The CDR3 sequence: CASSPGSGRQETQYF. CDR3 DNA: TGTGCCAGCAGCCCCGGTTCCGGCAGGCAAGAGACCCAGTACTTC.

This clonotype is labeled medium-sized (0.01 to 0.1%). Since no conserved phenylalanine or tryptophan closes the CDR3, a read error is the likely cause. Because the CDR3's place on the DNA is in doubt, the DNA is left out and the CDR3 is given as listed by TCRdb. The chain carries TRBV7-9 and TRBJ2-3; whether TRBD2, the table's D call, matches the DNA was not checked. With termini counted, the CDR3 has 11 amino acids. Germline V gives CDR1 SEHNR, CDR2 FQNEAQ (reference sequence). CDR3 region: CASSLGLAGEI.

By share, this clonotype counts as medium-sized. V and J are TRBV7-9 and TRBJ2-3; a possible D gene is TRBD1 (5 bases). V was shortened by 7 bases and J by 2 bases, with 13 bases between the two germline ends. The CDR3 runs 14 residues. Germline CDR1 reads SEHNR; CDR2 reads FQNEAQ (reference sequence). The CDR3 loop is CASTAPTDTDTQYF. The CDR3, as DNA: TGTGCCAGCACCGCCCCGACAGACACAGATACGCAGTATTTT. Using reference TRBV7-9 and TRBJ2-3 for the parts outside the CDR3, the full variable domain is DTGVSQNPRHKITKRGQNVTFRCDPISEHNRLYWYRQTLGQGPEFLTYFQNEAQLEKSRLLSDRFSAERPKGSFSTLEIQRTEQGDSAMYLCASTAPTDTDTQYFGPGTRLTVL.

This clonotype was counted only a few times. The rearrangement joins TRBV6-6 to TRBJ2-2, with no clear D. The germline CDR1 and CDR2 sequences are MNHNY and SVGAGI (reference sequence). The CDR3 has 15 amino acids. Trimming cost V 4 bases and J 4 bases, with 13 bases left between them. The CDR3 reads CASSFQDPPTGELFF. The CDR3 DNA reads as TGTGCCAGCAGTTTCCAGGACCCTCCCACCGGGGAGCTGTTTTTT.

This clonotype qualifies as medium-sized (0.01 to 0.1%). The rearrangement links TRBV2 to TRBJ2-5; tentatively, D is TRBD1 (6 bases). The length of the CDR3 is 13 residues. With 5 bases removed from V and 5 bases from J, the gap between germline ends came to 12 bases. Germline lookup yields CDR1 SNHLY and CDR2 FYNNEI. The CDR3 region has the DNA TGTGCCAGCAGTCTGCAGGGGTCCGAGACCCAGTACTTC. Amino acids: CASSLQGSETQYF.

Relative to its sample, this clonotype is medium-sized. The CDR3 loop is CASSLGHRYEQYF. The CDR3 DNA is TGTGCCAGCAGCTTGGGACACCGATACGAGCAGTACTTC. This chain links TRBV7-6 with TRBJ2-7; possibly TRBD1 for D (6 bases). Germline V lookup: CDR1 SGHVS, CDR2 FNYEAQ. Trimming shortened V by 3 bases and J by 4 bases, and 10 bases separated the two germline ends. The CDR3 has 13 amino acids. The full variable domain, with the rest looked up from reference TRBV7-6 and TRBJ2-7, is GAGVSQSPRYKVTKRGQDVALRCDPISGHVSLYWYRQALGQGPEFLTYFNYEAQQDKSGLPNDRFSAERPEGSISTLTIQRTEQRDSAMYRCASSLGHRYEQYFGPGTRLTVT.

This clonotype was detected many times. The chain couples TRBV7-9 to TRBJ1-3, with 7 bases matching TRBD1. J lost 3 bases, V lost 5 bases, and 7 bases had no gene match. Germline CDR1 and CDR2: SEHNR and FQNEAQ (reference sequence). This CDR3 region has 15 residues. CDR3 residues: CASSTGTALGNTIYF. The CDR3, as DNA: TGTGCCAGCAGCACTGGGACAGCTCTTGGAAACACCATATATTTT.

The table lists this clonotype with a few counts. The chain links TRBV2 to TRBJ2-1; 8 bases fit TRBD2. Germline CDR1 is SNHLY and CDR2 is FYNNEI. With V trimmed by 6 bases and J by 2 bases, 6 bases remained unmatched. The CDR3 is made up of 15 amino acids. The CDR3 sequence: CASRVTSGAYNEQFF. The CDR3 nucleotides are TGTGCCAGCAGGGTTACTAGCGGCGCCTACAATGAGCAGTTCTTC. The variable domain in full, with the rest retrieved from reference TRBV2 and TRBJ2-1, is EPEVTQTPSHQVTQMGQEVILRCVPISNHLYFYWYRQILGQKVEFLVSFYNNEISEKSEIFDDQFSVERPDGSNFTLKIRSTKLEDSAMYFCASRVTSGAYNEQFFGPGTRLTVL.

This clonotype is termed medium-sized. The genes are TRBV10-3 and TRBJ1-2, with D uncertain. The CDR3 consists of 16 residues. Germline lookup yields CDR1 ENHRY and CDR2 SYGVKD. The V gene lost 0 bases and the J gene lost 2 bases, with 13 bases spanning the gap. The CDR3 here is CAISESLAKKNYGYTF. The CDR3 coding sequence is TGTGCCATCAGTGAGTCGCTGGCCAAAAAGAACTATGGCTACACCTTC.

By proportion, this clonotype is medium-sized. The chain is built from TRBV6-2 or TRBV6-3 and TRBJ2-4; unclear D gene. Trimming took 2 bases from V and 0 from J, leaving 8 bases between them. Looked up from germline, CDR1 is MNHEY and CDR2 is SVGEGT. The length of the CDR3 is 15 residues. The CDR3 DNA reads as TGTGCCAGCAGTTACGACGGCCTAGCCAAAAACATTCAGTACTTC. It codes for CASSYDGLAKNIQYF.

By sample fraction, this clonotype is medium-sized. The chain uses TRBV11-2 and TRBJ1-2; perhaps TRBD1 as D (6 bases). This CDR3 has 14 residues. Looked up from germline, CDR1 is SGHAT and CDR2 is FQNNGV. The V gene lost 10 bases and the J gene lost 2 bases, with 17 bases spanning the gap. The CDR3 loop reads CATAPTRGNYGYTF. In DNA, the CDR3 is TGTGCCACCGCCCCCACGAGGGGGAACTATGGCTACACCTTC.

The chain uses TRBV11-2 and TRBJ1-1; 9 bases are shared with TRBD1. The germline V gene encodes CDR1 SGHAT and CDR2 FQNNGV. The CDR3 runs to 15 residues. V was pared by 5 bases and J by 4 bases, with 8 bases of the junction left unmatched. CDR3 coding DNA: TGTGCCAGCAGCAATAGGGACAGGGCCCTCACTGAAGCTTTCTTT. It specifies CASSNRDRALTEAFF.